This TCR beta chain was sequenced for a study of breast tumors, draining lymph nodes, adjacent tissues (dated by TCRdb to the mid-2010s). Turning to the overall study: TCR beta repertoires were compared across tumor, adjacent nontumor tissue and axillary lymph nodes obtained from breast cancer patients. The study aimed to assess the relationships and possible T-cell exchange between tumor, surrounding tissue and draining lymph node repertoires in human breast cancer.

Worth noting for this clonotype: Its specific antigen is unknown. No base quality information exists; no much larger clone differs at one position.

The V end gives up 4 bases and the J end 7 bases, leaving 9 bases in the junction not matched to a gene. Taken from cysteine to phenylalanine, the CDR3 has 15 residues. Only the CDR3 portion is preserved as DNA: 45 bases, with reading frame beginning at the first base. The germline V gene yields SGHTA for CDR1 and FQGNSA for CDR2. TCRdb names Illumina HiSeq 2000 as the instrument used. Multiplex PCR amplification was used to build the TCR beta chain libraries. The amplified TCR beta chain products were analyzed by high-throughput sequencing. The raw public reads went through TCRdb reprocessing: fastp at Q25, MiXCR clone calling, in-frame beta chains kept. Each record represents a unique CDR3 protein, reported with the most common genes and DNA among its rows. The sample table holds about 31,000 distinct CDR3 sequences, of which approximately 63% were seen once. The ten largest clonotypes hold about 20% of the sample.

Overall study outcomes, separate from this receptor: The data were considered consistent with most tumor T cells being derived from the lymph node and subsequently expanding within tumor tissue. T-cell repertoire diversity in tumors was found to be lower than in lymph nodes but higher than in nontumor tissue, and preferential V and J gene usage was observed. The conclusion that tumor T cells originate in lymph nodes was framed as consistent with a hypothesis rather than directly demonstrated. Tumor and nontumor tissue repertoires were significantly more similar in luminal-like than in basal-like breast cancer.

Sequences were obtained from breast tumor tissue. Recombination connected TRBV7-2 to TRBJ2-3; TRBD2 matches 9 bases in the middle. This receptor was taken from a female donor with breast cancer. Some clones in this sample may be carry-over from other donors' samples. The DNA is TGTGCCAGCAGCTCCGAGAGCGGGAGGTTTAATACGCAGTATTTT. It encodes CASSSESGRFNTQYF.